This T cell receptor beta chain is drawn from a study of blood T cell repertoires in COVID-19. As for the study in general: Samples representing acute and convalescent COVID-19 were sourced from the United States, Italy and Spain. Nucleic acid was either cDNA or gDNA, and it came from T cells, B-cell-depleted T cells, or PBMCs.

CDR3 length: 18 residues. CDR1 is LNHDA and CDR2 is SQIVND in the germline V gene (reference sequence). Trimming took 0 bases from V and 3 from J; bases not matched to a gene: 14. This clone is a singleton in its sample. As processed by the authors: Amplification with reference gene primers provided the estimates of nucleated cell counts. TCRdb's table, derived via immunoSEQ multiplex PCR, lists solely in-frame clones and lacks some. V and J calls and clone size are given by that table; D and trimming were obtained from the DNA. The sample records 70,000 to 95,000 clones, 89% being singletons. Seattle patient enrollment occurred during active infection, with longitudinal follow-up thereafter.

The sequencing sample was made of peripheral blood. The rearrangement joins TRBV19 to TRBJ2-7; 7 bases fit TRBD1. This receptor was taken from a middle-aged man with COVID-19, enrolled during active disease. The CDR3 loop reads CASSIEGRTGRGYYEQYF. For the CDR3, the DNA is TGTGCCAGTAGTATAGAGGGCCGGACAGGTAGGGGGTACTACGAGCAGTACTTC.